The present TCR beta chain was sequenced within a study of glioma-infiltrating T cells. Study-wide results and caveats: Very few CDR3 sequences were shared between tissue and blood.

Using RNA template, CDR3s of TCR alpha and beta were amplified with iRepertoire arm-PCR. Using its own MiXCR run on the multiplex PCR reads, TCRdb lists one record per CDR3 protein. The repertoire has 150,000 to 200,000 distinct CDR3 sequences, about 46% of them found once; the top ten carry over 4%. This clonotype was observed at least ten times. No antigen is known for it. The CDR3 spans 15 residues. V lost 0 bases, J lost 4 bases, and 16 bases lay in between. The germline V gene encodes CDR1 DFQATT and CDR2 SNEGSKA (reference sequence). The sequence was collected from a human donor with low-grade glioma or glioblastoma, undergoing nonglioma brain surgery, or in good health (not recorded which). The sequenced sample consisted of glioma tissue, nonneoplastic brain tissue, or PBMCs (not recorded which). This chain connects TRBV20-1 to TRBJ2-7; TRBD1 might be the D (5 bases). The CDR3 nucleotides read TGCAGTGCTAGAGAGTGGGGCGGAACTGGGTACGAGCAGTACTTC. It yields the protein CSAREWGGTGYEQYF.